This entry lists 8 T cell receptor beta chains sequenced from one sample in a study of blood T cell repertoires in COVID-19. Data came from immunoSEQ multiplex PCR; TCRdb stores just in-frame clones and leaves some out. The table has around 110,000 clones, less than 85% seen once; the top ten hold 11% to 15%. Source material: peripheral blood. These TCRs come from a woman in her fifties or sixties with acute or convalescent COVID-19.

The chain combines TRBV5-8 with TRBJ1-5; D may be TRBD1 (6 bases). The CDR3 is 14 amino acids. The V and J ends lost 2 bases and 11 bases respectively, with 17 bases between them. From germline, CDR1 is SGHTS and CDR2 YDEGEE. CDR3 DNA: TGTGCCAGCAGCTTACAGGGAGCGACGACGTCCCAGCATTTT. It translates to CASSLQGATTSQHF.

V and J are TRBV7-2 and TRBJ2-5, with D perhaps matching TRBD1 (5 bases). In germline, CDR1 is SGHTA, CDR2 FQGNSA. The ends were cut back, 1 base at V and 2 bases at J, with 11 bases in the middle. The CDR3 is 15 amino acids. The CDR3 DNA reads TGTGCCAGCAGCTTAGTTGTTGGGGCACAAGAGACCCAGTACTTC. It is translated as CASSLVVGAQETQYF.

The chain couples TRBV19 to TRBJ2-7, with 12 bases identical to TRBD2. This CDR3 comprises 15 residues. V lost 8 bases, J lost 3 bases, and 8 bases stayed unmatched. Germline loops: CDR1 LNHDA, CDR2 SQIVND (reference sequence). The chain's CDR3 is CASRTSGTSYYEQYF. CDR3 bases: TGTGCCAGTCGGACTAGCGGGACTTCGTACTACGAGCAGTACTTC.

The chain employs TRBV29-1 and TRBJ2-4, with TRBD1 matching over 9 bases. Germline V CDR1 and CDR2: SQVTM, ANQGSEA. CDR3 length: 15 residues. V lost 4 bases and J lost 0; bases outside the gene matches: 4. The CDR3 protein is CSVATGGPAKNIQYF. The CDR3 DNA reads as TGCAGCGTTGCGACAGGGGGTCCAGCCAAAAACATTCAGTACTTC.

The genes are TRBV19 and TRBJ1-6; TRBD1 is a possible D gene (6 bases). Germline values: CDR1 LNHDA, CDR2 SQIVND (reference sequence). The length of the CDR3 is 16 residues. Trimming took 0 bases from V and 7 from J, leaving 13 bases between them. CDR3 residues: CASSIDRETGNSPLHF. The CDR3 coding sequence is TGTGCCAGTAGTATAGATCGAGAGACAGGCAATTCACCCCTCCACTTT.

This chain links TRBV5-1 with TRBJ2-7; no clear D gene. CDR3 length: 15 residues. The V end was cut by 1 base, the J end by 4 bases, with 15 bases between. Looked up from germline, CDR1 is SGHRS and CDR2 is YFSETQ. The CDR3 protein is CASSLNGVDPYEQYF. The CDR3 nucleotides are TGCGCCAGCAGCTTGAACGGTGTAGATCCATACGAGCAGTACTTC.

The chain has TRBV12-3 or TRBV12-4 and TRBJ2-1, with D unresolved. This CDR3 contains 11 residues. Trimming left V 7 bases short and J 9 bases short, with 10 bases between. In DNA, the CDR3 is TGTGCCAGCACCTCAACGAGTGAGCAGTTCTTC. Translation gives CASTSTSEQFF.

In DNA form, the CDR3 reads TGTGCCAGCATCTTGACTAGGCCCCGCTTAGCCAAAAACATTCAGTACTTC. Translation gives CASILTRPRLAKNIQYF. This sequence joins TRBV3-1 (or the pseudogene TRBV3-2) and TRBJ2-4; tentative D call: TRBD2 (6 bases). With 7 bases removed from V and 0 bases from J, the gap between germline ends came to 19 bases. This CDR3 spans 17 amino acids. The germline CDR1 and CDR2 sequences are LGHDT and YNNKEL (reference sequence).